This T cell receptor (beta chain) was profiled in a study of blood T cell repertoires in COVID-19. Study-level background: Spain, Italy and the United States supplied samples that represented acute and convalescent COVID-19. From T cells, B-cell-depleted T cells, or PBMCs came the material, which was cDNA or gDNA.

In the original processing: Estimation of nucleated cell counts was performed using reference gene primer amplification. Measured with immunoSEQ multiplex PCR; TCRdb has only the in-frame clones, and not every one. V, J and clone size reflect that table, while D and trimming were determined from the DNA. The sample holds over 90,000 clones, 70% to 90% seen once. The CDR3 spans 16 residues. The chain employs TRBV21-1 and TRBJ1-6. TRBV21-1 is a recognized pseudogene. The sequence was obtained from a woman aged 55-75 years in a cohort sampled during active or convalescent COVID-19. Material for sequencing was peripheral blood. This CDR3 is CARHSEARRWDSPLHF. The CDR3 nucleotides are TGTGCCAGGCATTCGGAGGCCCGTCGCTGGGATTCACCCCTCCACTTT.